This T cell receptor beta chain was captured by sequencing in a study of tumor-infiltrating lymphocytes in primary liver carcinoma (dated by TCRdb to about 2017). Some background on the complete study: Between November 2015 and March 2016, about 5 patients in China with histopathologically diagnosed primary liver carcinoma had their tumors surgically resected. Each sample produced about 3.5 to 7.13 million productive TCRbeta reads, and read depth showed no significant difference between tissue types. TCRbeta repertoire sequencing covered 35 specimens from 5 patients: approximately 25 tumor regions, 5 adjacent noncancerous liver tissues and 5 peripheral blood samples. The five patients had tumors of stage T1-T3 N0M0, with maximum diameters ranging from 4.2 to 10 cm. Repertoires from technical replicates were highly reproducible, with mean shared-clone rates roughly 0.87 and correlation coefficients above 0.95. For each liver tumor, the study sampled five regions along with adjacent normal tissue and blood, and applied TCRbeta repertoire sequencing, expression microarrays and whole-exome sequencing. Hepatocellular carcinoma (four) or combined HCC and intrahepatic cholangiocarcinoma (one) was present in the five patients, who were three men and two women aged 30 to 69 years. The paper as a whole reports these results and caveats: Compared with blood, tumors had a significantly larger share of the repertoire taken up by the top 250 clones (p = 0.039). The study included only five patients, and the authors note findings should be validated in a larger study. Comparison of CD4+ and CD8+ T cell repertoires was precluded by the use of bulk unsorted samples. Because only the TCR beta chain was sequenced and unpaired alpha chains were not captured, true repertoire diversity is likely underestimated. Repertoire overlap was found to be higher between tumor regions (mean roughly 35%) than between tumor-adjacent (around 17%) or tumor-blood (14%) pairs, consistent with antigen-driven expansion.

A word on this clonotype: Its binding antigen is unknown. This may be a read error: a much more frequent sequence differs by one nucleotide.

Using a constant-region primer and ProtoScript II reverse transcriptase, TCRbeta-specific cDNA was reverse-transcribed from approximately 0.5 ug total RNA. The TCRbeta libraries were prepared through three rounds of nested multiplex PCR following a slightly modified ARM-PCR procedure. Each of the first two PCR rounds ran for approximately 10 cycles using multiplex TRBV1-TRBV30 forward primers together with a Cbeta reverse primer. Sample barcodes and Illumina adapters were attached in a final 25-cycle PCR using Deep VentR polymerase. Before sequencing, amplicons of 200-500 bp were gel-purified using a QIAquick gel extraction kit. TCRbeta amplicons were sequenced on an Illumina HiSeq 2500 with 250-bp paired-end reads. Turning to the authors' computational methods: Trimmomatic v0.33 was used to quality-trim the reads, and FLASH v1.2.11 was used to merge paired reads so that full CDR3 sequences could be recovered. MiGEC v1.2.1b assigned V, D and J germline segments to the rearranged TCRbeta sequences. Clonotype statistics and Shannon-Wiener diversity indices were computed with VDJtools v1.0.0. Except for diversity analysis, only the 250 most abundant clonotypes of each sample were used in subsequent analyses to reduce sampling bias. TCRdb cleaned the public reads at Q25 with fastp, built clones with MiXCR and kept in-frame beta chains. Identical CDR3 protein sequences are pooled into one entry, listed with their most common genes and DNA. TCRdb, not the authors, supplied the V and J calls. The sample table lists about 180,000 distinct CDR3 sequences, about 60% of them with a count of one. Less than 75% of the sample rests with the top ten.

From the cysteine through the phenylalanine, the CDR3 covers 15 amino acids. CDR3 DNA is the only sequence kept; it has 45 bases, read in frame from the first base. Trimmed from V: 2 bases; trimmed from J: 4 bases; junction bases lacking a gene match: 4. CDR1 is given as MGHRA and CDR2 as YSYEKL, both from the germline V gene. Blood RNA was extracted from unsorted whole blood with TRIzol reagent; germline DNA came from the DNeasy Blood & Tissue kit. At the time of sampling, the patients had chronic HBV infection and had not received any treatment. Before surgery, roughly 4 milliliters of peripheral blood were drawn into K2EDTA tubes.

Rearrangement joined TRBV4-1 to TRBJ2-5; TRBD2 agrees with 10 junctional bases. Sequences were obtained from peripheral blood. This TCR derives from a man in his forties with primary liver carcinoma and hepatitis B virus infection. Here is the DNA: TGCGCCAGCAGCCAATCTAGCGGGGGAGGAGAGACCCAGTACTTC. It encodes CASSQSSGGGETQYF.